Here is one T cell receptor (beta chain) with its context. The data were taken from a study of blood T cell repertoires in COVID-19. Overall study: Samples taken during acute and convalescent COVID-19 were collected in the United States, Italy and Spain. The cDNA or gDNA used as material had been derived from T cells, B-cell-depleted T cells, or PBMCs.

In the authors' methods: Amplification of reference gene primers provided the estimated nucleated cell counts. Data came from immunoSEQ multiplex PCR; TCRdb stores just in-frame clones and leaves some out. That table supplies the V and J calls and clone size; D and trimming were determined from the DNA. The sample lists tens of thousands of clones, more than 85% occurring once. Germline V gene sequence: CDR1 SNHLY, CDR2 FYNNEI. CDR3 length equals 16 residues. Germline trimming cut 5 bases from V and 0 bases from J; bases unmatched to any gene: 7. This clonotype originated in a human donor with active COVID-19. The donor label of this sample is uncertain. Sample: peripheral blood. This rearrangement joins TRBV2 to TRBJ1-1; 9 bases map to TRBD1. The DNA for the CDR3 is TGTGCCAGCAGTCGGACAGGGGTGGGCTTGAACACTGAAGCTTTCTTT. This gives the protein CASSRTGVGLNTEAFF.